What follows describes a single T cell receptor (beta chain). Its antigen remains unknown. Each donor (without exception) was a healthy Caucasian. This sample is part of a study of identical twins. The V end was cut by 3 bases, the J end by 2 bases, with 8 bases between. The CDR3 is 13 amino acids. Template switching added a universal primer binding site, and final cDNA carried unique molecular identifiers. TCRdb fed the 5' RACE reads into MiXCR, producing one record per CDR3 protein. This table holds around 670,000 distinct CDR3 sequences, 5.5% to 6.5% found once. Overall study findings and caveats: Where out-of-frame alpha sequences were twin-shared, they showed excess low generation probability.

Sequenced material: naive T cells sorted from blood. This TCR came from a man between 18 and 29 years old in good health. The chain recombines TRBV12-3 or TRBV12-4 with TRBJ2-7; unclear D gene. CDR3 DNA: TGTGCCAGCAGTTTGGATACCCCCTACGAGCAGTACTTC. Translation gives CASSLDTPYEQYF.